These 4 T cell receptor beta chains were all obtained from the same sample, sequenced in a study of control samples from healthy donors and cancer patients. Some clones are missing from TCRdb's copy, which holds only in-frame ones; the method was immunoSEQ multiplex PCR. The sample includes 130,000 to 150,000 clones, under 90% of them seen just once. Sequencing was carried out using blood. These receptors came from a man between 25 and 39 years old in good health.

This chain links TRBV29-1 with TRBJ2-1; 10 bases agree with TRBD1. The CDR3 has 14 amino acids. The V and J ends lost 7 bases and 7 bases, in that order; junction bases with no gene match: 10. Germline CDR1 and CDR2: SQVTM and ANQGSEA. This chain's CDR3 is CSESGTGAWNEQFF. The DNA for the CDR3 is TGCAGCGAATCCGGGACAGGGGCCTGGAATGAGCAGTTCTTC.

V usage is TRBV24-1 and J usage is TRBJ2-5; TRBD2 agrees at 7 bases. Trimming took 5 bases from V and 2 from J; bases not matched to a gene: 10. The CDR3 sequence is 16 residues long. CDR1 is KGHDR, CDR2 SFDVKD, per germline. The CDR3 nucleotides are TGTGCCACCAGTGTAGGATTCGGGGGAGGGCAAGAGACCCAGTACTTC. Protein sequence: CATSVGFGGGQETQYF.

The chain is built from TRBV6-5 and TRBJ1-2; possible D gene TRBD1, 5 bases. Trimming removed 2 bases at V and 2 bases at J, with 9 bases between. Germline loops: CDR1 MNHEY, CDR2 SVGAGI. CDR3 length: 14 amino acids. CDR3 loop: CASSYGGGNYGYTF. CDR3 DNA: TGTGCCAGCAGTTACGGGGGAGGCAACTATGGCTACACCTTC.

This clone was detected once. For the CDR3, the DNA is TGTGCCAGCAGCTTAATGGGACAGGGGTTCGGCTACACCTTC. Its translation is CASSLMGQGFGYTF. The V and J genes are TRBV7-9 and TRBJ1-2, with TRBD1 matching over 10 bases. CDR1 is SEHNR, CDR2 FQNEAQ, per germline (reference sequence). Trimming took 2 bases from V and 8 from J; bases not matched to a gene: 5. The CDR3 runs to 14 residues. The full variable domain, with the rest looked up from reference TRBV7-9 and TRBJ1-2, is DTGVSQNPRHKITKRGQNVTFRCDPISEHNRLYWYRQTLGQGPEFLTYFQNEAQLEKSRLLSDRFSAERPKGSFSTLEIQRTEQGDSAMYLCASSLMGQGFGYTFGSGTRLTVV.